This TCR beta chain came from a study of cytomegalovirus exposure and HLA in healthy donors. Study results and limitations: Clonal expansion, a later analysis showed, was greater in HLA-associated TCR beta chains than in equally common others. Per a later analysis, 18,000 or so TCR beta sequences showed association with HLA alleles at 0.05 false discovery rate.

With respect to this clone: Its antigen is unknown.

In germline, CDR1 is SQVTM, CDR2 ANQGSEA. The CDR3 consists of 11 residues. Trimming shortened V by 0 bases and J by 7 bases, and 7 bases separated the two germline ends. PCR employed 60 Vbeta and 13 Jbeta primers. Per the original data handling: As a later analysis found, there were around 86 million unique TCR beta chains, of which some 10 million were shared. Assay: immunoSEQ multiplex PCR; the TCRdb copy retains only in-frame clones and omits some. V, J and clone size derive from that table, while D and trimming were established from the DNA sequence. Among about 170,000 clones listed, 62% were seen once.

Sequences were obtained from PBMCs. The genes are TRBV29-1 and TRBJ2-7; D is unresolved. The source is a man aged 35-49 years in good health and CMV-seronegative. As DNA, the CDR3 is TGCAGCGTTGAAGATGCGGAGGAGCAGTACTTC. This encodes CSVEDAEEQYF.